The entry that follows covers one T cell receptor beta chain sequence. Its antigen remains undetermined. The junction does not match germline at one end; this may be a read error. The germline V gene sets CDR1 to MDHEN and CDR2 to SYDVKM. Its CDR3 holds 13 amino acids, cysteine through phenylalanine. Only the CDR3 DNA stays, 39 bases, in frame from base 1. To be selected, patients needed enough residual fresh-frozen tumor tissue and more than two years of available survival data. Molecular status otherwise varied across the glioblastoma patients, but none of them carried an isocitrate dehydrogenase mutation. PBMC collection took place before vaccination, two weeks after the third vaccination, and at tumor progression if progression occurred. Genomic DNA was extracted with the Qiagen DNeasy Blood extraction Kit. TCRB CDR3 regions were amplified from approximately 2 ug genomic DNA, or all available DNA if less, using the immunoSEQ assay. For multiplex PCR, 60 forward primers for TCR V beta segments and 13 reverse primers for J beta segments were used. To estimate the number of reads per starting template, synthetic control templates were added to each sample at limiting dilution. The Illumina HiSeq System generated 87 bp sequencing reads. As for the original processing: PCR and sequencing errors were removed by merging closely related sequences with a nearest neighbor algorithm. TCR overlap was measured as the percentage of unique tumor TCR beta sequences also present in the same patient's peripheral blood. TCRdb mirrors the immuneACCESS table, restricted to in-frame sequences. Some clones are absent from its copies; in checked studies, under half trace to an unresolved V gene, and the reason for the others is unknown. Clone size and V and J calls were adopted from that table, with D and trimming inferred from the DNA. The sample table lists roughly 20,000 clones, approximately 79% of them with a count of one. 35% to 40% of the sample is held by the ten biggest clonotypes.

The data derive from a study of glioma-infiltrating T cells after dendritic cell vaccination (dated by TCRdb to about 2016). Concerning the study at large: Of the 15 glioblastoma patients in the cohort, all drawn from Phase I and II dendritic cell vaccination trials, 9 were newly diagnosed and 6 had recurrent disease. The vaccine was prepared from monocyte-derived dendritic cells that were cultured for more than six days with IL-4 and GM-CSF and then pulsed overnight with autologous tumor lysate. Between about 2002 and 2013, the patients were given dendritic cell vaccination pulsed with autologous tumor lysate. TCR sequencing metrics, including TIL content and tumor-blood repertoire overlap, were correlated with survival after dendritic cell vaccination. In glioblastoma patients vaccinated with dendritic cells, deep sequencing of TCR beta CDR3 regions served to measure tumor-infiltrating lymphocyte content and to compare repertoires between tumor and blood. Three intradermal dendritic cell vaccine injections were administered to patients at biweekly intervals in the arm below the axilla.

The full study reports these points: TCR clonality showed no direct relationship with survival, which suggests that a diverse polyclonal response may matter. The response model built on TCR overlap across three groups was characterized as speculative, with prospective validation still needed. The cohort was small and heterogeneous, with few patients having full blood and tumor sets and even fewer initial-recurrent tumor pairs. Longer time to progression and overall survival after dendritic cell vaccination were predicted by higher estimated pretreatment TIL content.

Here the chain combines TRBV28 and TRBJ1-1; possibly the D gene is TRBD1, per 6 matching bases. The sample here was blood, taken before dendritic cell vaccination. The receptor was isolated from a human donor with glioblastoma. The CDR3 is CASSFAESNPDRF. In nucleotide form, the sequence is TGTGCCAGCAGTTTTGCGGAAAGCAACCCAGACAGGTTT.